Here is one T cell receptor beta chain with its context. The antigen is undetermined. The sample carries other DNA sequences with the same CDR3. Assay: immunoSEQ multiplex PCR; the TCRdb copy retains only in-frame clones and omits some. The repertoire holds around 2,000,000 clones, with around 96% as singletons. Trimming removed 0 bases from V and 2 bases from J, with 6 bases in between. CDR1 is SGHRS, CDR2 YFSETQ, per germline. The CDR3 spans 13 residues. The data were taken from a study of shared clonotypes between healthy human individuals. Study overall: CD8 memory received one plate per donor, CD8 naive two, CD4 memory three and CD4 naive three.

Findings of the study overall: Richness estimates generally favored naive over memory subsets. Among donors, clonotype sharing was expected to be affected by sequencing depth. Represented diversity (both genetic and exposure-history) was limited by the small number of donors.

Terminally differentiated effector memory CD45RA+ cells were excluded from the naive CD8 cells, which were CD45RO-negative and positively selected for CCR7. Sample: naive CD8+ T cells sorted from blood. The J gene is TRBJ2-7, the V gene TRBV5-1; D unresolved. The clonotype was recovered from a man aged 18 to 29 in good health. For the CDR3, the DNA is TGCGCCAGCAGCTTGGAGAGCGCCTACGAGCAGTACTTC. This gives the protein CASSLESAYEQYF.